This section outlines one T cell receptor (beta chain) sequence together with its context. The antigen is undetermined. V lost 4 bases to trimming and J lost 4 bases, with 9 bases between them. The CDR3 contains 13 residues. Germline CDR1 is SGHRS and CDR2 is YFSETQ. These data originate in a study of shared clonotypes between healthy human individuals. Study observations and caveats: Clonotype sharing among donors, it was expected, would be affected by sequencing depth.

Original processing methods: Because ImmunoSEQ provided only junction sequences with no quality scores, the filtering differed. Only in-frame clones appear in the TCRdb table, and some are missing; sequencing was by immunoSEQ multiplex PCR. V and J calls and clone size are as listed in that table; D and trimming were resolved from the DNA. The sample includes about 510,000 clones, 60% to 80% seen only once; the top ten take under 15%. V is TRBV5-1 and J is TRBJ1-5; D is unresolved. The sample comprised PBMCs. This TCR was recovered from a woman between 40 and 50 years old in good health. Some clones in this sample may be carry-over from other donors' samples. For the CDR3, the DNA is TGCGCCAGCAGCCCGGATCTTAATCAGCCCCAGCATTTT. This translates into CASSPDLNQPQHF.